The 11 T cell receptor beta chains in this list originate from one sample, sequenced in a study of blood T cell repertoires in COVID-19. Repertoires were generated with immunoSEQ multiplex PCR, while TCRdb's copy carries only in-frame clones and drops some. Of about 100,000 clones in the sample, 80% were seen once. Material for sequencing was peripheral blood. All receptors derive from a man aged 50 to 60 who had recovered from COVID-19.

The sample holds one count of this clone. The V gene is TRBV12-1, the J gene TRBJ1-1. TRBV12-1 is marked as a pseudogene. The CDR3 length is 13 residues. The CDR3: CASIRTGELEAFF. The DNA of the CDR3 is TGTGCCAGCATCAGAACCGGGGAGCTTGAAGCTTTCTTT.

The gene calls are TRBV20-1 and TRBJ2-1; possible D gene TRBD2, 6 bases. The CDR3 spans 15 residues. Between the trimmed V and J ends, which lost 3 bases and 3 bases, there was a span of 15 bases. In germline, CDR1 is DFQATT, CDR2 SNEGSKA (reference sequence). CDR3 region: CSASPLSGGYNEQFF. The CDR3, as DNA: TGCAGTGCTAGTCCTCTTAGCGGAGGCTACAATGAGCAGTTCTTC.

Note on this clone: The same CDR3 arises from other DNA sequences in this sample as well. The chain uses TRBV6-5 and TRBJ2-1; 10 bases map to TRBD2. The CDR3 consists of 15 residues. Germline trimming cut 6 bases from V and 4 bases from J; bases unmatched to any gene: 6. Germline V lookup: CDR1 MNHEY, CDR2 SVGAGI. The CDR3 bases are TGTGCCAGCAGCCCCCGGACTAGCGGTTACAATGAGCAGTTCTTC. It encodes CASSPRTSGYNEQFF.

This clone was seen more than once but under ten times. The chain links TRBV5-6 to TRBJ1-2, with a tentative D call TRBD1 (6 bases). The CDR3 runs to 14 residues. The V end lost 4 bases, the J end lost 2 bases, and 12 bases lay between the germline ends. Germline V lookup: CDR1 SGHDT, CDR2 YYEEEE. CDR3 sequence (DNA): TGTGCCAGCAGCAGAAAGACAGGCAACTATGGCTACACCTTC. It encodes CASSRKTGNYGYTF.

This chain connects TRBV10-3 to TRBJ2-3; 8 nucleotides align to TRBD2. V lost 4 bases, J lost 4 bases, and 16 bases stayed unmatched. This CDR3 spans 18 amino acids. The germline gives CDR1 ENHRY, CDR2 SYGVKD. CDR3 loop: CAISALGVSGKMADTQYF. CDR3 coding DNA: TGTGCCATCAGTGCGTTGGGTGTTAGCGGGAAAATGGCAGATACGCAGTATTTT.

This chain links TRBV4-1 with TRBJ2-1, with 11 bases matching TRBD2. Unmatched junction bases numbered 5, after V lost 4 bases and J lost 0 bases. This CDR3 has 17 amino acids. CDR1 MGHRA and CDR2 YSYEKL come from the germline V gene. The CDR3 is CASSPVSGGASYNEQFF. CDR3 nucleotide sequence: TGCGCCAGCAGCCCTGTTAGCGGGGGGGCCTCCTACAATGAGCAGTTCTTC.

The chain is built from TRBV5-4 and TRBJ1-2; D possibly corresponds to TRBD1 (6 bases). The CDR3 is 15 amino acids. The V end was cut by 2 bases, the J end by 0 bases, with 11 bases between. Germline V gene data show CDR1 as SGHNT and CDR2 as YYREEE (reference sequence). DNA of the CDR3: TGTGCCAGCAGCTTACAGGGAATAGCTAACTATGGCTACACCTTC. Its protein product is CASSLQGIANYGYTF.

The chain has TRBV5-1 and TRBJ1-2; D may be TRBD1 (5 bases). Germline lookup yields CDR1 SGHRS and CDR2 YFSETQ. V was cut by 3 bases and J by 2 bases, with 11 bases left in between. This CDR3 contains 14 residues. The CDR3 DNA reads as TGCGCCAGCAGCTCCGGGGGAAGAAACTATGGCTACACCTTC. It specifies CASSSGGRNYGYTF.

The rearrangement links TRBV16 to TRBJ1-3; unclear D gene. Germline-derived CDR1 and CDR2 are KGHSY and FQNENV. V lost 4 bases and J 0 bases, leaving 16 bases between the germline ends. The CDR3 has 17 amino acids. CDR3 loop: CASSPEIPRLSGNTIYF. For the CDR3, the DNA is TGTGCCAGCAGCCCTGAAATTCCGCGACTCTCTGGAAACACCATATATTTT.

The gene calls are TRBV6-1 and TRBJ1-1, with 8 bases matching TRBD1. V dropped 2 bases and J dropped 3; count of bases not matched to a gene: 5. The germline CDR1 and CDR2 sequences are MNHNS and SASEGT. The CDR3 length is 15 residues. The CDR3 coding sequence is TGTGCCAGCAGTGAACGGACAGGGCGGGACACTGAAGCTTTCTTT. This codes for CASSERTGRDTEAFF.

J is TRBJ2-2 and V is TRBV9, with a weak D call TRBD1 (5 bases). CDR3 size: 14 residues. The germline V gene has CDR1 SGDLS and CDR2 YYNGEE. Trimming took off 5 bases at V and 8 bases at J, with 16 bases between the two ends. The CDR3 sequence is CASSRSGSGGELFF. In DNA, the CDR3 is TGTGCCAGCAGTCGTTCAGGGTCCGGGGGGGAGCTGTTTTTT.